The subject of this entry is one T cell receptor (beta chain). The CDR3 has 16 residues. Germline values: CDR1 SGHTA, CDR2 FQGNSA. Trimming removed 2 bases at V and 0 bases at J, with 14 bases between. The table came from immunoSEQ multiplex PCR; TCRdb's copy has only in-frame clones and leaves some out. The sample has more than 75,000 clones, roughly 80% seen once. This sample was included in a study of OX40 agonist ivuxolimab in advanced cancers. Turning to the study itself: Three patients got partial responses; one had hepatocellular carcinoma and two had cutaneous melanoma.

V is TRBV7-2 and J is TRBJ2-7; possibly TRBD2 for D (5 bases). The sequence was collected from an adult with an advanced solid tumor such as melanoma, head and neck, liver or kidney cancer. The material was CD4+ or CD8+ T cells sorted from blood, obtained in a trial of the OX40 agonist ivuxolimab. Here the CDR3 DNA reads TGTGCCAGCAGCTTAAAGGGAGAAGGGCTCTCCTACGAGCAGTACTTC. It encodes CASSLKGEGLSYEQYF.